Listed below are T cell receptor beta chains from one sample, sequenced in a study of T cells in narcolepsy. Clones were sequenced by immunoSEQ multiplex PCR, and TCRdb holds only the in-frame ones, with some missing. Seen here are around 25,000 clones, around 83% observed once, and the top ten hold 0.71%. Material for sequencing was CD45RA- memory CD4+ T cells from PBMCs. The receptor set was obtained from a human donor with narcolepsy. The CDR3 runs from the conserved cysteine through the conserved F or W. Each record gives: J gene, D gene, clone size, V gene, CDR3 protein, CDR3 DNA. The D gene is left open where the match is weak. Rows give clone size only sometimes, using once, few, many, or a class for an expanded clone.

TRBJ1-4	NA	NA	TRBV2	CASSQSGEKLFF	TGTGCCAGCAGTCAAAGTGGGGAAAAACTGTTTTTT
TRBJ2-5	NA	NA	TRBV4-1	CASSQVAGLGTQYF	TGCGCCAGCAGCCAGGTGGCGGGGCTAGGGACCCAGTACTTC
TRBJ1-5	NA	NA	TRBV9	CASSADQGNQPQHF	TGTGCCAGCAGCGCAGACCAGGGCAATCAGCCCCAGCATTTT
TRBJ1-3	NA	NA	TRBV7-2	CASSLQVSGNTIYF	TGTGCCAGCAGCCTTCAGGTCTCTGGAAACACCATATATTTT
TRBJ2-7	TRBD2	NA	TRBV11-3	CASSLDPSGSSEQYF	TGTGCCAGCAGCTTAGATCCCAGCGGGAGCTCCGAGCAGTACTTC
TRBJ1-2	TRBD1	NA	TRBV6-5	CASRGGQGVDGYTF	TGTGCCAGCAGGGGAGGACAGGGTGTGGATGGCTACACCTTC
TRBJ2-6	NA	NA	TRBV5-4	CASSLSAASSGANVLTF	TGTGCCAGCAGCTTATCCGCAGCTAGCTCTGGGGCCAACGTCCTGACTTTC
TRBJ2-1	TRBD1	NA	TRBV5-6	CASRGDRGSLF	TGTGCCAGCAGGGGGGACAGGGGCTCACTCTTC
TRBJ1-2	NA	few	TRBV5-1	CASSLEGFNYGYTF	TGCGCCAGCAGCTTGGAAGGGTTCAACTATGGCTACACCTTC
TRBJ2-2	TRBD1	NA	TRBV19	CASSTGTGIRELFF	TGTGCCAGTAGTACCGGGACAGGGATACGGGAGCTGTTTTTT
TRBJ1-1	NA	NA	TRBV6-1	CASSVTVNTEAFF	TGTGCCAGCAGTGTAACAGTGAACACTGAAGCTTTCTTT
TRBJ2-2	TRBD2	NA	TRBV7-3	CASSLKASGNTGELFF	TGTGCCAGCAGCTTAAAAGCTAGCGGGAACACCGGGGAGCTGTTTTTT
TRBJ2-1	NA	NA	TRBV15	CATSRGGRIDEQFF	TGTGCCACCAGCAGAGGGGGGAGGATCGATGAGCAGTTCTTC
TRBJ1-1	NA	NA	TRBV14	CASSLTVGTEAFF	TGTGCCAGCAGTCTTACCGTCGGCACTGAAGCTTTCTTT
TRBJ2-7	NA	NA	TRBV6-1	CALLGDAYEQYF	TGTGCCTTATTGGGGGACGCCTACGAGCAGTACTTC
TRBJ2-1	TRBD2	NA	TRBV6-1	CASSEGGSGRYNEQFF	TGTGCCAGCAGTGAAGGAGGTAGCGGGAGGTACAATGAGCAGTTCTTC
TRBJ2-7	TRBD1	NA	TRBV7-2	CASSLRPGTGILRGSEQYF	TGTGCCAGCAGCTTAAGACCCGGGACAGGAATTTTAAGGGGCTCTGAGCAGTACTTC
TRBJ2-7	NA	NA	TRBV7-9	CASTTLGIYEQYF	TGTGCCAGCACCACCTTGGGCATATACGAGCAGTACTTC
TRBJ2-7	NA	NA	TRBV11-3	CASSAFYEQYF	TGTGCCAGCAGCGCGTTCTACGAGCAGTACTTC
TRBJ2-3	NA	NA	TRBV5-1	CASVKQGFNTDTQYF	TGCGCCAGCGTTAAACAGGGCTTCAACACAGATACGCAGTATTTT
TRBJ2-7	NA	NA	TRBV19	CASWFGSYEQYF	TGTGCCAGTTGGTTCGGGAGCTACGAGCAGTACTTC
TRBJ2-1	TRBD1	NA	TRBV10-3	CAISTDRGQNTEQFF	TGTGCCATCAGTACCGACAGGGGGCAGAACACTGAGCAGTTCTTC
TRBJ2-2	TRBD1	NA	TRBV19	CAVLDRGTGELFF	TGTGCCGTCCTGGACAGGGGCACCGGGGAGCTGTTTTTT
TRBJ1-2	NA	NA	TRBV21-1	CASSAPGRQYYGYTF	TGTGCCAGCAGCGCTCCCGGAAGGCAGTACTATGGCTACACCTTC
TRBJ2-7	TRBD2	NA	TRBV5-1	CASARASGYEQYF	TGCGCCAGCGCCCGGGCTAGCGGATACGAGCAGTACTTC
TRBJ1-2	NA	once	TRBV5-8	CASSLKADDYGYTF	TGTGCCAGCAGCTTAAAGGCAGACGATTATGGCTACACCTTC
TRBJ1-1	TRBD1	NA	TRBV19	CASSPLGTGGSTEAFF	TGTGCCAGTAGTCCCCTGGGGACAGGGGGGAGCACTGAAGCTTTCTTT